The 2 T cell receptor beta chains below all came from one sample that was sequenced in a study of T cell repertoires in cytomegalovirus infection. Which antigens these TCRs recognize remains unknown. TCRdb re-called the reads with MiXCR, one entry per CDR3 protein. The profile covers about a million distinct CDR3 sequences, with around 32% appearing a single time and about 14% taken by the ten largest. The sample in question was cultured CD8+ T cells from PBMCs, obtained from culture after CMV antigen stimulation. The receptors were gathered from a human donor in good health (CMV status not recorded). Some clones in this sample may be carry-over from other donors' samples.

This clonotype was detected a few times. This may stem from a read error, because a much larger clone lies one nucleotide away. This rearrangement joins TRBV19 to TRBJ1-1, with TRBD1 as a possible D gene (6 bases). This CDR3 has 13 residues. The germline gives CDR1 LNHDA, CDR2 SQIVND (reference sequence). In DNA form, the CDR3 reads TGTGCCAGTAGTATAACAGGGAACGCTGAAGCTTTCTTT. This codes for CASSITGNAEAFF.

This clonotype was counted once. This chain joins TRBV12-3 or TRBV12-4 and TRBJ1-2, with D possibly TRBD1 on 6 matching bases. The V and J ends lost 6 bases and 14 bases respectively, with 19 bases between them. CDR3 length: 12 residues. The CDR3 DNA is TGTGCCAGCAGGGACTGGACAGCCTCAGAAACCTTC. Encoded protein: CASRDWTASETF.